This entry is about one TCR beta chain. The antigen is unknown. Assaying covered 100,000 or so TCR templates per sample. Assay: immunoSEQ multiplex PCR; the TCRdb copy retains only in-frame clones and omits some. The sample has about 110,000 clones, roughly 92% seen once. This record belongs to a study of siplizumab effects on memory and regulatory T cells. Trimming took off 10 bases at V and 7 bases at J, with 8 bases between the two ends. This CDR3 comprises 11 residues. CDR1 and CDR2 (germline): MNHNS, SASEGT. Study-wide results and limits: Left unconfirmed was the suppressive function of proliferating Tregs from siplizumab cultures.

The sequenced material came from CD4+ T cells sorted from blood. This clonotype was sampled from a human donor in good health. This chain connects TRBV6-1 to TRBJ1-6; D is possibly TRBD1 (5 bases). CDR3 bases: TGTGCCACTCACAGGAATTCACCCCTCCACTTT. It is translated as CATHRNSPLHF.